Below are 31 T cell receptor beta chains sequenced from a single sample in a study of blood T cell repertoires in COVID-19. The protocol was immunoSEQ multiplex PCR, while the TCRdb copy is restricted to in-frame clones and leaves out a portion. The repertoire has more than 70,000 clones, 80% of them found once; the top ten carry 10%. Sequenced sample: peripheral blood. The receptors stem from a woman aged 70-85 years with acute or convalescent COVID-19.

This sequence joins TRBV7-9 and TRBJ2-2; 8 positions match TRBD1. The ends lost 6 bases at V and 0 bases at J; junction bases unmatched: 6. Germline CDR1 reads SEHNR; CDR2 reads FQNEAQ (reference sequence). The CDR3 length is 16 residues. The CDR3 here is CASRHSGGPNTGELFF. For the CDR3, the DNA is TGTGCCAGCAGACATTCAGGGGGCCCGAACACCGGGGAGCTGTTTTTT.

This clone was observed once. This chain uses TRBV2 with TRBJ1-2; D is unclear. CDR3 size: 13 residues. Trimming removed 0 bases from V and 6 bases from J, with 8 bases in between. Germline CDR1 SNHLY, CDR2 FYNNEI. The CDR3 DNA is TGTGCCAGCAGTGAAGCGAGGGCCAATGGCTACACCTTC. Amino acid sequence: CASSEARANGYTF. The full variable domain, completed using reference TRBV2 and TRBJ1-2, is EPEVTQTPSHQVTQMGQEVILRCVPISNHLYFYWYRQILGQKVEFLVSFYNNEISEKSEIFDDQFSVERPDGSNFTLKIRSTKLEDSAMYFCASSEARANGYTFGSGTRLTVV.

The V gene is TRBV28, the J gene TRBJ1-4; D possibly corresponds to TRBD1 (5 bases). The CDR3 has 14 amino acids. Germline V lookup: CDR1 MDHEN, CDR2 SYDVKM. V was shortened by 3 bases and J by 4 bases, with 9 bases between the two germline ends. The CDR3 coding sequence is TGTGCCAGCAGTTTCCGGCAGGGTAATGAAAAACTGTTTTTT. Protein sequence: CASSFRQGNEKLFF.

This chain links TRBV21-1 with TRBJ1-1; TRBD1, the table's D call, lacks a check against the DNA. TRBV21-1 is described as a pseudogene. This CDR3 is 14 amino acids long. CDR3 DNA sequence: TGTGCCAGCAGCAAAGGACAGATGAACACTGAAGCTTTCTTT. It is translated as CASSKGQMNTEAFF.

The CDR3 nucleotides read TGTGCCAGCAGTTCGCGAAACGAGCAGTACTTC. It is translated as CASSSRNEQYF. The chain links TRBV6-5 to TRBJ2-7, with D unresolved. The CDR3 has 11 amino acids. Germline CDR1 is MNHEY and CDR2 is SVGAGI. The V end was cut by 4 bases, the J end by 5 bases, with 6 bases between.

The sample holds a few counts of this clone. The chain employs TRBV3-1 (or the pseudogene TRBV3-2) and TRBJ1-6; the D gene is possibly TRBD1 (6 bases). CDR1 and CDR2 from the germline V gene are LGHDT and YNNKEL (reference sequence). This CDR3 is built from 16 residues. Deletions cut 4 bases from V and 8 bases from J, with 18 bases between. CDR3 in DNA: TGTGCCAGCAGCCCGAGGGGGAATTTCTTTTATTCACCCCTCCACTTT. Translating it yields CASSPRGNFFYSPLHF.

The rearrangement links TRBV6-5 to TRBJ1-4; the D is unclear. This CDR3 region has 12 residues. Between the trimmed V and J ends, which lost 8 bases and 6 bases, there was a span of 10 bases. Germline CDR1 MNHEY, CDR2 SVGAGI. CDR3: CASGRLDEKLFF. The DNA of the CDR3 is TGTGCCAGCGGGAGGCTCGATGAAAAACTGTTTTTT.

The table lists this clone with a few counts. V and J are TRBV3-1 (or the pseudogene TRBV3-2) and TRBJ1-6; 7 positions match TRBD1. Germline loops: CDR1 LGHDT, CDR2 YNNKEL (reference sequence). The V segment lost 1 base and the J segment 6 bases; nucleotides outside the gene matches: 6. The CDR3 has 16 amino acids. CDR3 DNA sequence: TGTGCCAGCAGCCAAGGTCCAGGGGGAAGTAATTCACCCCTCCACTTT. This sequence encodes CASSQGPGGSNSPLHF.

J is TRBJ1-4 and V is TRBV20-1; D remains ambiguous. The CDR3 contains 12 residues. Germline CDR1 DFQATT, CDR2 SNEGSKA (reference sequence). With 3 bases removed from V and 4 bases from J, the gap between germline ends came to 6 bases. The CDR3 sequence is CSASYGNEKLFF. In DNA, the CDR3 is TGCAGTGCTAGTTACGGTAATGAAAAACTGTTTTTT.

This chain links TRBV7-9 with TRBJ1-3, with no clear D. The CDR3 consists of 14 residues. Trimming removed 5 bases from V and 0 bases from J, with 8 bases in between. CDR1 SEHNR and CDR2 FQNEAQ come from the germline V gene (reference sequence). The CDR3 here is CASSPGVSGNTIYF. For the CDR3, the DNA is TGTGCCAGCAGCCCGGGTGTCTCTGGAAACACCATATATTTT.

This chain joins TRBV7-9 and TRBJ2-3; 8 positions agree with TRBD2. The V and J ends lost 2 bases and 1 base, in that order; junction bases with no gene match: 8. There are 17 residues in the CDR3. The V gene's germline CDR1 is SEHNR and CDR2 FQNEAQ (reference sequence). CDR3 residues: CASSLSAGLGGTDTQYF. The DNA for the CDR3 is TGTGCCAGCAGCTTATCCGCGGGACTAGGGGGCACAGATACGCAGTATTTT.

This rearrangement joins TRBV2 to TRBJ1-4; 8 bases agree with TRBD1. This CDR3 is 17 amino acids long. Unmatched junction bases numbered 10, after V lost 4 bases and J lost 3 bases. Germline V CDR1 and CDR2: SNHLY, FYNNEI. The CDR3 DNA reads TGTGCCAGCAGTGCGCAGGGGGCGTTTTTCCCTAATGAAAAACTGTTTTTT. The encoded protein is CASSAQGAFFPNEKLFF.

The chain links TRBV5-4 to TRBJ1-2; D unclear. The germline V gene has CDR1 SGHNT and CDR2 YYREEE (reference sequence). The CDR3 is 13 amino acids. V dropped 4 bases and J dropped 8 bases, with 15 bases sitting between them. The CDR3 DNA reads TGTGCCAGCAGCCAAACCGGGTCCTGGGGCTACACCTTC. It translates to CASSQTGSWGYTF.

This clone was counted ten times or more. The genes are TRBV5-4 and TRBJ2-3, with 9 positions matching TRBD2. This CDR3 is built from 15 residues. CDR1 and CDR2 from the germline V gene are SGHNT and YYREEE (reference sequence). Trimming cost V 3 bases and J 5 bases; bases outside gene matches: 7. CDR3 protein: CASSSLAGVIDTQYF. The CDR3 bases are TGTGCCAGCAGCTCCTTAGCGGGAGTGATAGATACGCAGTATTTT.

This sequence joins TRBV7-9 and TRBJ1-5; 9 nucleotides line up with TRBD1. This CDR3 spans 16 amino acids. The trim removed 3 bases at V and 2 bases at J, leaving 5 bases unmatched. Germline-derived CDR1 and CDR2 are SEHNR and FQNEAQ (reference sequence). CDR3 bases: TGTGCCAGCAGCTTTACAGGGGGCACGGGCAATCAGCCCCAGCATTTT. Amino acid sequence: CASSFTGGTGNQPQHF.

The chain uses TRBV6-2 or TRBV6-3 and TRBJ2-3; 11 bases agree with TRBD2. The V and J ends lost 6 bases and 3 bases, in that order; junction bases with no gene match: 5. Germline V gene data show CDR1 as MNHEY and CDR2 as SVGEGT. This CDR3 is 15 amino acids long. The CDR3 protein is CASRPSGGLTDTQYF. The CDR3 DNA follows: TGTGCCAGCAGACCTAGCGGGGGGTTGACAGATACGCAGTATTTT.

The V call is TRBV19, the J call TRBJ1-5; weak D call: TRBD1 (5 bases). Per the germline V gene, CDR1 is LNHDA and CDR2 is SQIVND (reference sequence). The V gene lost 6 bases and the J gene lost 7 bases, with 16 bases spanning the gap. CDR3 length: 14 amino acids. This CDR3 reads CASSPGRAGQPQHF. The CDR3 region has the DNA TGTGCCAGTAGCCCAGGGAGGGCCGGGCAGCCCCAGCATTTT.

This clone was seen only a few times. The chain employs TRBV19 and TRBJ2-7; no reliable D call. Trimming took off 6 bases at V and 7 bases at J, with 19 bases between the two ends. There are 14 residues in the CDR3. Germline V gene sequence: CDR1 LNHDA, CDR2 SQIVND (reference sequence). The CDR3 here is CASSQIGSSGEQYF. In DNA form, the CDR3 reads TGTGCCAGTAGCCAAATCGGGTCCTCCGGGGAGCAGTACTTC. Full variable domain (rest looked up from reference TRBV19 and TRBJ2-7): DGGITQSPKYLFRKEGQNVTLSCEQNLNHDAMYWYRQDPGQGLRLIYYSQIVNDFQKGDIAEGYSVSREKKESFPLTVTSAQKNPTAFYLCASSQIGSSGEQYFGPGTRLTVT.

The V gene is TRBV5-6, the J gene TRBJ2-2; TRBD2 agrees at 8 bases. CDR1 and CDR2 from the germline V gene are SGHDT and YYEEEE. The CDR3 consists of 16 residues. J gave up 7 bases and V 0 bases, and 8 bases lay outside the gene matches. CDR3 in DNA: TGTGCCAGCAGCTTGGATTCGGGAGGGCCAATCGGGGAGCTGTTTTTT. Protein product: CASSLDSGGPIGELFF.

This clone was seen just once. CDR3 residues: CATSKRGAYNEQFF. DNA of the CDR3: TGTGCCACCAGCAAGCGGGGGGCGTACAATGAGCAGTTCTTC. J is TRBJ2-1 and V is TRBV24-1; TRBD2 matches at 9 bases. This CDR3 is 14 amino acids long. Losses at the gene ends were 7 bases for V and 4 bases for J; bases not matched to a gene: 4. Germline CDR1 reads KGHDR; CDR2 reads SFDVKD.

V gene TRBV7-9 combines with J gene TRBJ2-7; D remains ambiguous. The CDR3 is 15 residues long. V was trimmed by 5 bases and J by 3 bases, leaving 17 bases between them. Germline CDR1 and CDR2: SEHNR and FQNEAQ (reference sequence). The CDR3 sequence is CASSPAEGEYYEQYF. The CDR3 DNA follows: TGTGCCAGCAGCCCCGCGGAAGGAGAATACTACGAGCAGTACTTC.

The chain is built from TRBV5-1 and TRBJ1-2, with 9 positions matching TRBD1. After removal of 4 bases from V and 8 bases from J, the junction contained 6 bases not matched to a gene. The CDR3 is 13 residues long. Germline lookup yields CDR1 SGHRS and CDR2 YFSETQ. The CDR3 sequence is CASSPQGATGYTF. The DNA for the CDR3 is TGCGCCAGCAGCCCACAGGGGGCGACAGGCTACACCTTC.

This clone was seen a single time. CDR3: CASSLAVSQGSNVLTF. The CDR3, as DNA: TGTGCCAGCAGCTTAGCAGTCTCGCAGGGGTCCAACGTCCTGACTTTC. This rearrangement joins TRBV7-9 to TRBJ2-6, with D possibly TRBD1 on 6 matching bases. This CDR3 is built from 16 residues. Germline V CDR1 and CDR2: SEHNR, FQNEAQ (reference sequence). V was cut by 0 bases and J by 8 bases, with 14 bases left in between.

In this sample, this clone turned up a few times. The chain links TRBV29-1 to TRBJ2-1; a weak D match, TRBD2 (7 bases). The ends were cut back, 6 bases at V and 4 bases at J, with 16 bases in the middle. This CDR3 region has 14 residues. The germline gives CDR1 SQVTM, CDR2 ANQGSEA. CDR3 loop: CSVTQGGGYNEQFF. The CDR3 DNA reads as TGCAGCGTGACGCAGGGAGGGGGGTACAATGAGCAGTTCTTC.

This rearrangement joins TRBV7-6 to TRBJ2-3; TRBD2 matches 9 bases. The ends lost 2 bases at V and 0 bases at J; junction bases unmatched: 0. The CDR3 covers 15 residues. Germline V gene lookup returns CDR1 SGHVS and CDR2 FNYEAQ. The CDR3 here is CASSLTSGSTDTQYF. The CDR3 nucleotides are TGTGCCAGCAGCTTAACTAGCGGGAGCACAGATACGCAGTATTTT.

The V and J genes are TRBV30 and TRBJ1-6, with a tentative D call TRBD1 (6 bases). Germline V gives CDR1 GTSNPN, CDR2 SVGIG (reference sequence). V lost 3 bases to trimming and J lost 7 bases, with 19 bases between them. The CDR3 totals 16 residues. This chain's CDR3 is CAWRGPNRVPNSPLHF. CDR3 nucleotides: TGTGCCTGGAGAGGACCAAACAGGGTCCCCAATTCACCCCTCCACTTT.

The chain uses TRBV9 and TRBJ2-3; 10 bases match TRBD2. Germline trimming cut 4 bases from V and 0 bases from J; bases unmatched to any gene: 8. The CDR3 length is 17 residues. Looked up from germline, CDR1 is SGDLS and CDR2 is YYNGEE. Written as DNA, the CDR3 is TGTGCCAGCAGCTCAAGCGGGAGGGTCTCTAGCACAGATACGCAGTATTTT. Its protein is CASSSSGRVSSTDTQYF.

The chain links TRBV27 to TRBJ2-5; a possible D gene is TRBD2 (6 bases). CDR3 size: 16 residues. Trimming removed 4 bases at V and 7 bases at J, with 22 bases between. Germline V gives CDR1 MNHEY, CDR2 SMNVEV (reference sequence). The CDR3 region is CASSSLIGTPRGTQYF. CDR3 bases: TGTGCCAGCAGTTCGCTTATAGGGACTCCCCGAGGGACCCAGTACTTC.

The chain is built from TRBV10-3 and TRBJ2-1; the D gene is possibly TRBD2 (5 bases). The CDR3 runs to 13 residues. V was pared by 4 bases and J by 5 bases, with 9 bases between. From germline, CDR1 is ENHRY and CDR2 SYGVKD. CDR3 amino acids: CAISGRSDNEQFF. DNA for the CDR3: TGTGCCATCAGTGGGAGGTCGGACAATGAGCAGTTCTTC.

V is TRBV27 and J is TRBJ2-3; 8 nucleotides align to TRBD2. The junction had 6 bases not matched to a gene; V was cut back by 6 bases and J by 1 base. CDR3 length: 15 amino acids. Germline CDR1 reads MNHEY; CDR2 reads SMNVEV (reference sequence). DNA of the CDR3: TGTGCCAGCAGCCCCCGGCGGGGGGGCACAGATACGCAGTATTTT. As protein: CASSPRRGGTDTQYF.

The rearrangement uses TRBV29-1 and TRBJ2-1; 8 bases are shared with TRBD2. The CDR3 sequence is 14 residues long. Per germline, CDR1 SQVTM and CDR2 ANQGSEA. Unmatched junction bases numbered 8, after V lost 2 bases and J lost 8 bases. The CDR3 spells CSVEPSGYIDEQFF. Written as DNA, the CDR3 is TGCAGCGTTGAACCTAGCGGGTACATAGATGAGCAGTTCTTC.